The 20 T cell receptor beta chains reported below all come from one sample, sequenced in a study of cytomegalovirus exposure and HLA in healthy donors. Use of 60 Vbeta and 13 Jbeta primers characterized the PCR. Assay: immunoSEQ multiplex PCR; the TCRdb copy retains only in-frame clones and omits some. This specimen shows 100,000 to 150,000 clones; the ten leading clones hold roughly 1.4%. Sequenced material: PBMCs. These receptors all come from a woman aged 40 to 50 in good health and CMV-seronegative.

In nucleotides, the CDR3 is TGTGCCAGCAGCCAGGGGACAGGGGGCTATCAGCCCCAGCATTTT. Amino acid sequence: CASSQGTGGYQPQHF. The chain combines TRBV6-5 with TRBJ1-5; TRBD1 aligns across 12 bases. The CDR3 runs to 15 residues. J gave up 5 bases and V 6 bases, and 5 bases lay outside the gene matches. The germline gives CDR1 MNHEY, CDR2 SVGAGI.

The chain uses TRBV5-1 and TRBJ1-1, with 10 bases identical to TRBD1. Germline V gives CDR1 SGHRS, CDR2 YFSETQ. V gave up 2 bases and J gave up 5 bases; unmatched junction bases: 6. The CDR3 extends over 15 amino acids. The CDR3, as DNA: TGCGCCAGCAGCTTTACGACAGGGGGCAGAACTGAAGCTTTCTTT. It yields the protein CASSFTTGGRTEAFF.

V and J are TRBV7-2 and TRBJ1-3, with D unclear. Germline values: CDR1 SGHTA, CDR2 FQGNSA. The V and J ends lost 3 bases and 0 bases respectively, with 9 bases between them. The CDR3 is 15 amino acids. The CDR3 reads CASSLLRGSGNTIYF. CDR3 nucleotides: TGTGCCAGCAGCTTGCTCCGGGGCTCTGGAAACACCATATATTTT.

The chain uses TRBV5-4 and TRBJ2-5; D may be TRBD1 (6 bases). CDR1 and CDR2 from the germline V gene are SGHNT and YYREEE (reference sequence). Trimming took 6 bases from V and 1 from J, leaving 10 bases between them. This CDR3 is built from 13 residues. CDR3 nucleotides: TGTGCCAGCATCCTACAGGGCCAAGAGACCCAGTACTTC. Translating it yields CASILQGQETQYF.

The V and J genes are TRBV20-1 and TRBJ2-1; D remains unclear. The CDR3 is made up of 11 amino acids. Trimming cost V 2 bases and J 6 bases, with 5 bases left between them. Germline CDR1 is DFQATT and CDR2 is SNEGSKA (reference sequence). This chain's CDR3 is CSARLVNEQFF. Written as DNA, the CDR3 is TGCAGTGCTAGACTAGTCAATGAGCAGTTCTTC.

The rearrangement links TRBV5-6 to TRBJ1-6; D is ambiguous. The CDR3 extends over 16 amino acids. V was trimmed by 2 bases and J by 2 bases, leaving 11 bases between them. Germline CDR1 SGHDT, CDR2 YYEEEE. CDR3 loop: CASSFETGTYNSPLHF. The CDR3 coding sequence is TGTGCCAGCAGCTTTGAGACTGGAACCTATAATTCACCCCTCCACTTT.

V usage is TRBV15 and J usage is TRBJ2-7; D not resolved. CDR1 is LNHNV and CDR2 is YYDKDF in the germline V gene (reference sequence). The CDR3 extends over 13 amino acids. V lost 0 bases to trimming and J lost 6 bases, with 9 bases between them. CDR3 bases: TGTGCCACCAGCAGAGATCAAATTAGCGAGCAGTACTTC. Protein sequence: CATSRDQISEQYF.

The J gene is TRBJ2-7, the V gene TRBV27; D possibly corresponds to TRBD1 (5 bases). The CDR3 runs 12 residues. CDR1 MNHEY and CDR2 SMNVEV come from the germline V gene (reference sequence). The V and J ends lost 4 bases and 6 bases respectively, with 10 bases between them. This CDR3 is CASSSSGSEQYF. The CDR3 nucleotides are TGTGCCAGCAGTTCGTCAGGGTCCGAGCAGTACTTC.

The chain uses TRBV19 and TRBJ1-2; D possibly corresponds to TRBD1 (6 bases). The V end was cut by 5 bases, the J end by 3 bases, with 13 bases between. This CDR3 is 14 amino acids long. Germline V CDR1 and CDR2: LNHDA, SQIVND (reference sequence). The CDR3 loop is CASSVQQGYYGYTF. DNA for the CDR3: TGTGCCAGTAGTGTCCAACAGGGCTACTATGGCTACACCTTC.

The chain has TRBV6-1 and TRBJ1-1; 7 bases line up with TRBD1. The CDR3 has 17 residues. Germline CDR1 MNHNS, CDR2 SASEGT. The V gene end was trimmed by 3 bases and the J gene end by 0 bases; junction bases not matched to a gene: 10. The CDR3 region is CASSDGLDRLVNTEAFF. The CDR3 DNA reads as TGTGCCAGCAGTGACGGTTTGGACAGGCTAGTGAACACTGAAGCTTTCTTT.

V is TRBV7-3 and J is TRBJ2-3; 11 positions match TRBD1. The CDR3 sequence is 16 residues long. J was trimmed by 4 bases and V by 6 bases; bases with no gene match: 9. Germline V gene lookup returns CDR1 SGHTA and CDR2 FQGTGA. The DNA of the CDR3 is TGTGCCAGCAGTCGAGGACAGGGGGCTGGGGCAGATACGCAGTATTTT. This codes for CASSRGQGAGADTQYF.

The chain combines TRBV7-2 with TRBJ2-3, with D hard to call. This CDR3 spans 15 amino acids. CDR1 SGHTA and CDR2 FQGNSA come from the germline V gene. The V and J ends lost 1 base and 0 bases respectively, with 8 bases between them. This chain's CDR3 is CASSLGLASTDTQYF. The CDR3, as DNA: TGTGCCAGCAGCTTAGGGCTTGCTAGCACAGATACGCAGTATTTT.

The rearrangement uses TRBV4-3 and TRBJ2-2; no reliable D call. The CDR3 loop spans 14 amino acids. The germline gives CDR1 LGHNA, CDR2 YSLEER. With 1 base removed from V and 7 bases from J, the gap between germline ends came to 10 bases. This CDR3 reads CASSQGTGLGELFF. As DNA, the CDR3 is TGCGCCAGCAGCCAAGGCACGGGTCTCGGGGAGCTGTTTTTT.

The rearrangement joins TRBV9 to TRBJ2-3, with 13 bases identical to TRBD2. Looked up from germline, CDR1 is SGDLS and CDR2 is YYNGEE. The CDR3 length is 18 residues. V was pared by 4 bases and J by 0 bases, with 8 bases of the junction left unmatched. CDR3 protein: CASSIGTSGVPSTDTQYF. The DNA for the CDR3 is TGTGCCAGCAGCATCGGGACTAGCGGGGTCCCTAGCACAGATACGCAGTATTTT.

The V gene is TRBV18, the J gene TRBJ1-5; 8 bases map to TRBD1. With V trimmed by 5 bases and J by 4 bases, 1 base remained unmatched. The CDR3 sequence is 13 residues long. Looked up from germline, CDR1 is KGHSH and CDR2 is LQKENI. The CDR3 DNA reads TGTGCCAGCTCAGGACAGGGTAATCAGCCCCAGCATTTT. This encodes CASSGQGNQPQHF.

The gene calls are TRBV28 and TRBJ1-2, with a possible D match to TRBD1 (5 bases). The ends were cut back, 5 bases at V and 8 bases at J, with 12 bases in the middle. Germline V CDR1 and CDR2: MDHEN, SYDVKM. The CDR3 is made up of 12 amino acids. The CDR3 nucleotides read TGTGCCAGCAGTCCCCCGGGGGTAGGCTACACCTTC. Protein product: CASSPPGVGYTF.

The V gene is TRBV4-2, the J gene TRBJ2-2; D may be TRBD2 (7 bases). This CDR3 spans 18 amino acids. In germline, CDR1 is LGHNA, CDR2 YNFKEQ. V was trimmed by 4 bases and J by 5 bases, leaving 23 bases between them. The CDR3 spells CASSLLTDRGGGTGELFF. CDR3 sequence (DNA): TGTGCCAGCAGCCTCCTAACCGACCGAGGGGGGGGAACCGGGGAGCTGTTTTTT.

The V gene is TRBV18, the J gene TRBJ1-2; TRBD1 matches at 7 bases. Germline lookup yields CDR1 KGHSH and CDR2 LQKENI. The length of the CDR3 is 16 residues. V gave up 3 bases and J gave up 3 bases; unmatched junction bases: 10. CDR3 region: CASSPGQRLTDYGYTF. The CDR3 DNA sequence: TGTGCCAGCTCACCGGGACAGCGCCTTACTGACTATGGCTACACCTTC.

Remarks on this clone: This sample also contains other DNA sequences that code for the same CDR3. V gene TRBV5-6 combines with J gene TRBJ1-5; D may be TRBD1 (6 bases). The CDR3 covers 15 residues. V dropped 5 bases and J dropped 2 bases, with 14 bases sitting between them. The germline V gene has CDR1 SGHDT and CDR2 YYEEEE. CDR3 bases: TGTGCCAGCAGTGCAGGACAGTTGGGCAATCAGCCCCAGCATTTT. Translating gives CASSAGQLGNQPQHF.

V usage is TRBV4-3 and J usage is TRBJ2-3, with 10 bases that match TRBD2. Trimming cost V 2 bases and J 0 bases; bases outside gene matches: 5. Looked up from germline, CDR1 is LGHNA and CDR2 is YSLEER. This CDR3 region has 17 residues. CDR3 region: CASSQQAGGGSTDTQYF. The CDR3, as DNA: TGCGCCAGCAGCCAACAAGCGGGGGGGGGCAGCACAGATACGCAGTATTTT.